This TCR beta chain was found in a study of CD8+CD57+ T cells in acquired aplastic anemia. Looked up from germline, CDR1 is ENHRY and CDR2 is SYGVKD. Trimming took off 6 bases at V and 1 base at J, with 9 bases between the two ends. CDR3 size: 13 residues. For CDR3 and TCR beta VDJ profiling, genomic DNA was the template used. TCRdb re-derived calls from the reads in MiXCR, one entry per CDR3 protein. Altogether under 200,000 distinct CDR3 sequences are present, less than 60% being singletons, with the ten largest covering about 1.8%. By flow cytometry, patients selected for sequencing had shown an expansion of CD8+CD57+ cells. Among the patients, all had severe acquired aplastic anemia. This clonotype was detected only once.

The chain has TRBV10-3 and TRBJ1-1; D perhaps matches TRBD1 (5 bases). Sequencing input: sorted CD4+, CD8+, or CD8+CD57+ T cells (not recorded which) from PBMCs. The sequence was collected from a human donor with aplastic anemia. CDR3 sequence: CAIRQGGNTEAFF. The CDR3 nucleotides read TGTGCCATCAGGCAGGGCGGGAACACTGAAGCTTTCTTT.